This entry lists 11 T cell receptor beta chains sequenced from one sample in a study of post-analysis software for immune sequencing data. Overall study findings and caveats: Relative to controls, patients had about five TRBV segments at higher frequency, with TRBV5-6, TRBV5-1 and TRBV20-1 among these.

Unique molecular identifiers had been added to the TCR beta cDNA libraries. TCRdb recomputed calls from the PCR reads with MiXCR, one row per CDR3 protein. There are fewer than 900,000 distinct CDR3 sequences in the sample; around 45% occur only once, and 4.9% lies in the top ten. For these TCRs, the target antigens are not known. The source material was blood. These receptors all come from a girl between 10 and 17 years old with multiple sclerosis.

The V gene is TRBV7-9, the J gene TRBJ2-1; 9 positions agree with TRBD2. Losses at the gene ends were 5 bases for V and 10 bases for J; bases not matched to a gene: 15. Germline lookup yields CDR1 SEHNR and CDR2 FQNEAQ (reference sequence). This CDR3 region has 16 residues. The CDR3 DNA sequence: TGTGCCAGCAGCCGCCGGAGTAGCGGGAGCTTCGTCGAGCAGTTCTTC. As protein: CASSRRSSGSFVEQFF.

J is TRBJ2-6 and V is TRBV7-3; D not certain. The CDR3 runs to 17 residues. Deletions cut 1 base from V and 4 bases from J, with 14 bases between. The germline CDR1 and CDR2 sequences are SGHTA and FQGTGA. The CDR3 spells CASSLSPRTSGANVLTF. As DNA, the CDR3 is TGTGCCAGCAGCTTAAGCCCTAGAACTTCAGGGGCCAACGTCCTGACTTTC.

The chain carries TRBV20-1 and TRBJ2-3; TRBD2 agrees at 7 bases. With V trimmed by 5 bases and J by 5 bases, 1 base remained unmatched. This CDR3 is 11 amino acids long. Germline values: CDR1 DFQATT, CDR2 SNEGSKA (reference sequence). The CDR3 protein is CSAQRGDTQYF. The CDR3 nucleotides read TGCAGTGCTCAGCGGGGAGATACGCAGTATTTT.

The V call is TRBV4-2, the J call TRBJ2-1; 8 nucleotides line up with TRBD2. With 0 bases clipped from V and 1 base from J, the junction kept 8 bases outside the gene matches. Germline loops: CDR1 LGHNA, CDR2 YNFKEQ. There are 18 residues in the CDR3. CDR3 nucleotide sequence: TGTGCCAGCAGCCAAGATCCACCGGGACTAGGGTCCTACAATGAGCAGTTCTTC. Amino acid sequence: CASSQDPPGLGSYNEQFF.

This clonotype was recorded once. The chain recombines TRBV20-1 with TRBJ1-6; 7 bases line up with TRBD1. Germline CDR1 is DFQATT and CDR2 is SNEGSKA (reference sequence). There are 14 residues in the CDR3. Losses at the gene ends were 3 bases for V and 7 bases for J; bases not matched to a gene: 6. DNA for the CDR3: TGCAGTGCTAGGACAGGGATGTCGAATTCACCCCTCCACTTT. This translates into CSARTGMSNSPLHF.

This rearrangement joins TRBV12-3 or TRBV12-4 to TRBJ1-2; D unclear. Trimming stripped 5 bases from V and 6 bases from J, with 10 bases between. The CDR3 is 12 residues long. The CDR3 sequence is CASSRRPDGYTF. The CDR3 DNA follows: TGTGCCAGCAGTCGTCGACCGGATGGCTACACCTTC.

Details on this clonotype: The junction differs from germline at one of its ends, possibly a read error. V usage is TRBV7-9 and J usage is TRBJ2-5; 7 positions match TRBD1. This CDR3 region has 14 residues. CDR1 and CDR2 (germline): SEHNR, FQNEAQ (reference sequence). The CDR3 DNA is TGCGCCAGCAGCCAGAGGGACAGCCAAGAGACCCAGTACTTC. It specifies CASSQRDSQETQYF.

This clonotype was found once. The V call is TRBV20-1, the J call TRBJ1-4, with D perhaps matching TRBD1 (5 bases). The CDR3 contains 16 residues. Germline assignment: CDR1 DFQATT and CDR2 SNEGSKA (reference sequence). Deletions cut 5 bases from V and 0 bases from J, with 16 bases between. The CDR3 region has the DNA TGCAGTGCTCAGGACACCCAACTTGCAACTAATGAAAAACTGTTTTTT. Encoded protein: CSAQDTQLATNEKLFF.

This clonotype occurred a few times. The chain uses TRBV7-9 and TRBJ1-2; 8 bases fit TRBD1. Germline values: CDR1 SEHNR, CDR2 FQNEAQ (reference sequence). The CDR3 length is 12 residues. The V and J ends lost 5 bases and 7 bases, in that order; junction bases with no gene match: 3. CDR3 sequence reads: CASSPGGLGYTF. CDR3 nucleotides: TGTGCCAGCAGCCCAGGGGGCCTTGGCTACACCTTC.

The chain recombines TRBV29-1 with TRBJ2-3; weak D call: TRBD2 (6 bases). The CDR3 contains 10 residues. The ends were cut back, 4 bases at V and 8 bases at J, with 7 bases in the middle. Germline values: CDR1 SQVTM, CDR2 ANQGSEA. The CDR3 loop is CSVAGVTQYF. The CDR3 coding sequence is TGCAGCGTTGCGGGAGTTACGCAGTATTTT.

V is TRBV12-3 or TRBV12-4 and J is TRBJ1-1, with D possibly being TRBD1 (5 bases). CDR3 length: 15 amino acids. Trimming took off 6 bases at V and 4 bases at J, with 18 bases between the two ends. The CDR3 DNA follows: TGTGCCAGCAGCCCCGGGGGGGTGGTGGTCACTGAAGCTTTCTTT. This gives the protein CASSPGGVVVTEAFF.